The 28 T cell receptor beta chains below come from one sample, sequenced in a study of T cell clones after liver transplantation. Assay used: immunoSEQ multiplex PCR; TCRdb lists only in-frame clones, some missing. The table has about 20,000 clones, roughly 80% seen once; the top ten hold roughly a third. This material consisted of CD8+ T cells from blood, taken roughly 56 months after liver transplant. The source is a human patient who received a liver transplant. Certain T cells may be donor cells from the graft.

The chain links TRBV5-1 to TRBJ2-2; 8 bases agree with TRBD2. Trimming at V came to 4 bases and at J to 6 bases, leaving 14 bases not matched to a gene. This CDR3 is built from 17 residues. CDR1 and CDR2 (germline): SGHRS, YFSETQ. The CDR3 reads CASSDTLPGLEAGELFF. CDR3 nucleotide sequence: TGCGCCAGCAGCGATACGCTTCCGGGACTAGAAGCCGGGGAGCTGTTTTTT.

By share, this clone counts as medium-sized. This chain uses TRBV9 with TRBJ2-1, with 11 bases fitting TRBD2. This CDR3 spans 15 amino acids. V lost 0 bases, J lost 6 bases, and 2 bases stayed unmatched. Germline CDR1 and CDR2: SGDLS and YYNGEE. CDR3 sequence (DNA): TGTGCCAGCAGCGTAGATACTAGCGGGGGCAATGAGCAGTTCTTC. It yields the protein CASSVDTSGGNEQFF.

V gene TRBV9 combines with J gene TRBJ1-5, with D perhaps matching TRBD1 (6 bases). The CDR3 contains 15 residues. Trimming took 0 bases from V and 6 from J, leaving 13 bases between them. CDR1 is SGDLS, CDR2 YYNGEE, per germline. This CDR3 is CASSVEGGSAQPQHF. CDR3 nucleotides: TGTGCCAGCAGCGTAGAAGGGGGGTCGGCTCAGCCCCAGCATTTT. The full variable domain, rest sourced from reference TRBV9 and TRBJ1-5, is DSGVTQTPKHLITATGQRVTLRCSPRSGDLSVYWYQQSLDQGLQFLIQYYNGEERAKGNILERFSAQQFPDLHSELNLSSLELGDSALYFCASSVEGGSAQPQHFGDGTRLSIL.

J is TRBJ2-3 and V is TRBV5-6; the D gene is possibly TRBD2 (5 bases). Per germline, CDR1 SGHDT and CDR2 YYEEEE. Deletions cut 5 bases from V and 4 bases from J, with 11 bases between. The CDR3 runs to 13 residues. For the CDR3, the DNA is TGTGCCAGCAGTTGGGGAGTCCCAGATACGCAGTATTTT. Translating gives CASSWGVPDTQYF.

The chain employs TRBV29-1 and TRBJ1-2; D remains ambiguous. V lost 7 bases and J 2 bases, leaving 14 bases between the germline ends. Germline CDR1 SQVTM, CDR2 ANQGSEA. The CDR3 has 13 amino acids. CDR3: CSAANAENYGYTF. The CDR3, as DNA: TGCAGCGCCGCAAACGCCGAAAACTATGGCTACACCTTC.

The V call is TRBV27, the J call TRBJ2-7; tentative D call: TRBD1 (5 bases). Trimming took 2 bases from V and 6 from J, leaving 20 bases between them. The CDR3 length is 16 residues. Per the germline V gene, CDR1 is MNHEY and CDR2 is SMNVEV (reference sequence). CDR3 residues: CASSLTGPSMLGEQYF. The CDR3 DNA sequence: TGTGCCAGCAGTTTAACAGGTCCCAGCATGCTAGGCGAGCAGTACTTC.

J is TRBJ1-5 and V is TRBV28; possibly TRBD1 for D (6 bases). The CDR3 covers 15 residues. The ends were cut back, 4 bases at V and 3 bases at J, with 13 bases in the middle. The germline CDR1 and CDR2 sequences are MDHEN and SYDVKM. CDR3 coding DNA: TGTGCCAGCAGTTACGGGACAATGAACAATCAGCCCCAGCATTTT. Its protein product is CASSYGTMNNQPQHF.

This sequence joins TRBV2 and TRBJ1-4; 8 nucleotides line up with TRBD1. Losses at the gene ends were 3 bases for V and 1 base for J; bases not matched to a gene: 4. Germline assignment: CDR1 SNHLY and CDR2 FYNNEI. The CDR3 consists of 16 residues. The CDR3 DNA sequence: TGTGCCAGCAGTGACTCAGGGGGCTTAACTAATGAAAAACTGTTTTTT. Protein: CASSDSGGLTNEKLFF.

This clone has only one observation. The J gene is TRBJ1-2, the V gene TRBV6-5; a weak D match, TRBD1 (5 bases). CDR3 length: 15 amino acids. V was clipped by 4 bases and J by 0 bases, with 12 bases between them. Per the germline V gene, CDR1 is MNHEY and CDR2 is SVGAGI. The DNA for the CDR3 is TGTGCCAGCAGTTCCCCGAGAGGGGCTAACTATGGCTACACCTTC. It is translated as CASSSPRGANYGYTF.

This chain uses TRBV27 with TRBJ2-7; TRBD1 might be the D (7 bases). The CDR3 is 14 residues long. The germline V and J ends were trimmed by 8 bases and 3 bases, with 17 bases remaining between them. The V gene's germline CDR1 is MNHEY and CDR2 SMNVEV (reference sequence). The CDR3 DNA sequence: TGTGCCAGCTCACCAGGGGGAGGAAGCTACGAGCAGTACTTC. It yields the protein CASSPGGGSYEQYF.

The genes are TRBV7-6 and TRBJ1-1, with D uncertain. The germline V gene has CDR1 SGHVS and CDR2 FNYEAQ. The V gene lost 1 base and the J gene lost 0 bases, with 9 bases spanning the gap. CDR3 length: 15 amino acids. CDR3 residues: CASSLGVQMNTEAFF. The CDR3 DNA follows: TGTGCCAGCAGCTTAGGCGTACAGATGAACACTGAAGCTTTCTTT.

This rearrangement joins TRBV13 to TRBJ2-7, with D unresolved. The germline V gene encodes CDR1 PRHDT and CDR2 FYEKMQ (reference sequence). The V end lost 5 bases, the J end lost 1 base, and 3 bases lay between the germline ends. This CDR3 region has 11 residues. CDR3 loop: CASSESYEQYF. DNA for the CDR3: TGTGCCAGCAGCGAATCCTACGAGCAGTACTTC.

The chain uses TRBV7-9 and TRBJ2-7; 7 nucleotides agree with TRBD1. From germline, CDR1 is SEHNR and CDR2 FQNEAQ (reference sequence). CDR3 length: 15 amino acids. The ends lost 5 bases at V and 1 base at J; junction bases unmatched: 8. In nucleotides, the CDR3 is TGTGCCAGCAGCCGCACAGGGGCCAAATCCTACGAGCAGTACTTC. It is translated as CASSRTGAKSYEQYF.

This clone was counted many times. V and J are TRBV28 and TRBJ1-2, with D perhaps matching TRBD1 (5 bases). This CDR3 is built from 14 residues. Germline V lookup: CDR1 MDHEN, CDR2 SYDVKM. Trimming removed 2 bases at V and 3 bases at J, with 10 bases between. The CDR3 DNA sequence: TGTGCCAGCAGTTTAATTGGGACCGACTATGGCTACACCTTC. The encoded protein is CASSLIGTDYGYTF.

The genes are TRBV6-1 and TRBJ2-6; D unclear. The V end was cut by 1 base, the J end by 0 bases, with 4 bases between. Germline CDR1 is MNHNS and CDR2 is SASEGT. This CDR3 has 15 amino acids. The CDR3 sequence: CASSEDSSGANVLTF. DNA of the CDR3: TGTGCCAGCAGTGAAGACAGCTCTGGGGCCAACGTCCTGACTTTC.

The V and J genes are TRBV2 and TRBJ2-5; 9 nucleotides line up with TRBD1. J lost 2 bases, V lost 10 bases, and 11 bases had no gene match. This CDR3 is built from 15 residues. The germline gives CDR1 SNHLY, CDR2 FYNNEI. The DNA of the CDR3 is TGTGCCACCCCAGTGAGGGGACAGGGACAAGAGACCCAGTACTTC. This translates into CATPVRGQGQETQYF. The whole variable domain, remainder taken from reference TRBV2 and TRBJ2-5, is EPEVTQTPSHQVTQMGQEVILRCVPISNHLYFYWYRQILGQKVEFLVSFYNNEISEKSEIFDDQFSVERPDGSNFTLKIRSTKLEDSAMYFCATPVRGQGQETQYFGPGTRLLVL.

The chain employs TRBV6-6 and TRBJ1-5; no clear D gene. Germline CDR1 MNHNY, CDR2 SVGAGI (reference sequence). This CDR3 is 13 amino acids long. The V end was cut by 5 bases, the J end by 2 bases, with 7 bases between. The CDR3 reads CASSQERNQPQHF. The CDR3 region has the DNA TGTGCCAGCAGTCAGGAGCGCAATCAGCCCCAGCATTTT.

This clone has only a few counts. The CDR3 reads CAWRGIGNSPLHF. In nucleotides, the CDR3 is TGTGCCTGGAGGGGGATTGGTAATTCACCCCTCCACTTT. This chain connects TRBV30 to TRBJ1-6; D is ambiguous. The germline V and J ends were trimmed by 3 bases and 6 bases, with 9 bases remaining between them. Germline V gives CDR1 GTSNPN, CDR2 SVGIG (reference sequence). This CDR3 spans 13 amino acids.

J is TRBJ2-2 and V is TRBV11-3; D is uncertain. Germline V gene data show CDR1 as SGHNT and CDR2 as YENEEA. Trimming left V 4 bases short and J 4 bases short, with 4 bases between. The CDR3 length is 12 residues. In nucleotides, the CDR3 is TGTGCCAGCAGCTATAGCACCGGGGAGCTGTTTTTT. This codes for CASSYSTGELFF.

This clone appeared a single time. This chain links TRBV30 with TRBJ1-4; D is possibly TRBD1 (5 bases). The germline V gene encodes CDR1 GTSNPN and CDR2 SVGIG (reference sequence). With 1 base removed from V and 3 bases from J, the gap between germline ends came to 6 bases. The CDR3 spans 13 residues. The DNA for the CDR3 is TGTGCCTGGAGTGGGGGGTCTAATGAAAAACTGTTTTTT. Its protein product is CAWSGGSNEKLFF.

V usage is TRBV18 and J usage is TRBJ1-5; D might be TRBD1 (5 bases). The CDR3 consists of 16 residues. V was shortened by 6 bases and J by 3 bases, with 18 bases between the two germline ends. From germline, CDR1 is KGHSH and CDR2 LQKENI. The CDR3 DNA sequence: TGTGCCAGCTCGGGCGGGGAGGGGCGAAACAATCAGCCCCAGCATTTT. Encoded protein: CASSGGEGRNNQPQHF.

The chain couples TRBV7-2 to TRBJ2-6, with a weak D call TRBD1 (8 bases). Trimming stripped 4 bases from V and 1 base from J, with 17 bases between. Germline CDR1 is SGHTA and CDR2 is FQGNSA. The CDR3 has 18 amino acids. CDR3 region: CASSSNTGGESGANVLTF. In DNA, the CDR3 is TGTGCCAGCAGCTCCAACACAGGGGGGGAGTCTGGGGCCAACGTCCTGACTTTC.

In its sample, this clone ranks as medium-sized. The rearrangement uses TRBV5-1 and TRBJ1-1; the D is unclear. Per the germline V gene, CDR1 is SGHRS and CDR2 is YFSETQ. The CDR3 covers 11 residues. V dropped 6 bases and J dropped 6 bases, with 9 bases sitting between them. The CDR3 coding sequence is TGCGCCAGCAAAGAAGGCTCTGAAGCTTTCTTT. This gives the protein CASKEGSEAFF.

This clone is medium-sized in the sample. The CDR3 bases are TGTGCCAGCAGTTACTCGCCGGGTTCAACGCCCCAGCATTTT. Encoded protein: CASSYSPGSTPQHF. The rearrangement uses TRBV6-5 and TRBJ1-5, with D unclear. Germline-derived CDR1 and CDR2 are MNHEY and SVGAGI. Trimming shortened V by 0 bases and J by 9 bases, and 12 bases separated the two germline ends. This CDR3 has 14 residues.

The J gene is TRBJ1-5, the V gene TRBV7-2; weak D call: TRBD1 (5 bases). Looked up from germline, CDR1 is SGHTA and CDR2 is FQGNSA. Trimming left V 1 base short and J 5 bases short, with 6 bases between. The length of the CDR3 is 13 residues. The CDR3 DNA reads as TGTGCCAGCAGCTTAGTGGGACATCAGCCCCAGCATTTT. Its protein is CASSLVGHQPQHF.

This clone is termed medium-sized. The chain joins TRBV10-3 to TRBJ2-7; D unresolved. Germline-derived CDR1 and CDR2 are ENHRY and SYGVKD. The CDR3 spans 14 residues. V shed 2 bases and J shed 1 base, with 9 bases lying between them. DNA of the CDR3: TGTGCCATCAGTGAGGGCTCCGGTTCCTACGAGCAGTACTTC. Translated: CAISEGSGSYEQYF.

This clone was detected only once. The genes are TRBV5-6 and TRBJ1-5; tentative D call: TRBD1 (5 bases). The CDR3 has 14 residues. Germline CDR1 reads SGHDT; CDR2 reads YYEEEE. Between the trimmed V and J ends, which lost 0 bases and 1 base, there was a span of 5 bases. The CDR3 DNA reads TGTGCCAGCAGCTTGGACAGGAGCAATCAGCCCCAGCATTTT. Translated, it gives CASSLDRSNQPQHF.

J is TRBJ2-5 and V is TRBV2; D uncertain. The CDR3 extends over 15 amino acids. V lost 0 bases and J lost 1, with 9 bases in between. The germline V gene encodes CDR1 SNHLY and CDR2 FYNNEI. The CDR3 loop reads CASSEAPPTQETQYF. CDR3 coding DNA: TGTGCCAGCAGTGAAGCCCCGCCCACCCAAGAGACCCAGTACTTC.